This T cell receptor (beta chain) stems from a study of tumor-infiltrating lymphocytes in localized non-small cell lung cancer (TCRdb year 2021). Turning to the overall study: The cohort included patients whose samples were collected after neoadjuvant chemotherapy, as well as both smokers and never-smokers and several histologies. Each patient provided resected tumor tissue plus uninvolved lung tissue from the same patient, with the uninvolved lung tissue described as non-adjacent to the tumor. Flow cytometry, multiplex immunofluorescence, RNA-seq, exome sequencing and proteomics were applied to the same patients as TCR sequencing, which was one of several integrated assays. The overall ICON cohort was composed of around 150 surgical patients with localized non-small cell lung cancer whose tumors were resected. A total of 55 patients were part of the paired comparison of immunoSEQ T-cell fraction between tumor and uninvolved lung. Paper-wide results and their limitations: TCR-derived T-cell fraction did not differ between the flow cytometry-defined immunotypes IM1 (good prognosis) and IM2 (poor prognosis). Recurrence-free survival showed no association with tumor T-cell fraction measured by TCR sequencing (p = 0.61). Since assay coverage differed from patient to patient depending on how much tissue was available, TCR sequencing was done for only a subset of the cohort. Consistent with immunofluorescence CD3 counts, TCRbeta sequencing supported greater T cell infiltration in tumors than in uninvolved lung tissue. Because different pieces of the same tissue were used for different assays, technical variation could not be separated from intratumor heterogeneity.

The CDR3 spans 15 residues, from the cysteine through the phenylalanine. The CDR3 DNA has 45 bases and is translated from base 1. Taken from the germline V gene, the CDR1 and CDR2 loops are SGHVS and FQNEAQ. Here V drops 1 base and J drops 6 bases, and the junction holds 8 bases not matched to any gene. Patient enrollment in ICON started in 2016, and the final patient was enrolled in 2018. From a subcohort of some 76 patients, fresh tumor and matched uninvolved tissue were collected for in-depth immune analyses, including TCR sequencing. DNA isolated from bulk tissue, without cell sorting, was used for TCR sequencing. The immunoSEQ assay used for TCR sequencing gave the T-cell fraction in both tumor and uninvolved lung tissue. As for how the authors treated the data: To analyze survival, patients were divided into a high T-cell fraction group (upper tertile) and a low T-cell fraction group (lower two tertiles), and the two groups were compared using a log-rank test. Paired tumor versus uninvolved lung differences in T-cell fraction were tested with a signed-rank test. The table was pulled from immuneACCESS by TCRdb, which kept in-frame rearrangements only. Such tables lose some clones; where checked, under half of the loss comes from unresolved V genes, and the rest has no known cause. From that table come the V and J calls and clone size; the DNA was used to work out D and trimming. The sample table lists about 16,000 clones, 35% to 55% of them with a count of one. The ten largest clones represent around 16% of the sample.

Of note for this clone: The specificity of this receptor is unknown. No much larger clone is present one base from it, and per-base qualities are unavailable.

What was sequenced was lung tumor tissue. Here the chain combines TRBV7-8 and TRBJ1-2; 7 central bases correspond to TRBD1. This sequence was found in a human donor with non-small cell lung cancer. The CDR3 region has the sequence CASSLGRQGGHGYTF. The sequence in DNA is TGTGCCAGCAGCTTAGGTCGGCAGGGGGGTCATGGCTACACCTTC.